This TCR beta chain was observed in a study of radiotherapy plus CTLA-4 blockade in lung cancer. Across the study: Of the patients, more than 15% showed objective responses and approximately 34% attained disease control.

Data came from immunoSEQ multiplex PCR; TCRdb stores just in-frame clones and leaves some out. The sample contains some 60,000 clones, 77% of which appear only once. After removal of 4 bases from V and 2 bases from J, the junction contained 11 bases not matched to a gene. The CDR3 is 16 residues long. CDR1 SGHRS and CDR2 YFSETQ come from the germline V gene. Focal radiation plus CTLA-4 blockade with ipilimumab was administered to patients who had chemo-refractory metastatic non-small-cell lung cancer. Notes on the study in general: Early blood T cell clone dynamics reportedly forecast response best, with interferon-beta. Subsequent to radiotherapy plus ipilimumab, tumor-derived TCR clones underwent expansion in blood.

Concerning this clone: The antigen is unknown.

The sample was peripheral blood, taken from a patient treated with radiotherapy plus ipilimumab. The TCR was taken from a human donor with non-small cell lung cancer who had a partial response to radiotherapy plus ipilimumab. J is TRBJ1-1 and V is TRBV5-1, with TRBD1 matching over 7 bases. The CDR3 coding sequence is TGCGCCAGCAGCGGCACAGGGGTGGGGTTTAACACTGAAGCTTTCTTT. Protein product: CASSGTGVGFNTEAFF.